The T cell receptor beta chain under discussion was sequenced for a study of T cell responses to AZD1222 COVID-19 vaccine. Profiling relied on immunoSEQ multiplex PCR, and the TCRdb table lists in-frame clones only, not all of them. The sample has over 100,000 clones, about nine tenths seen once; the top ten hold around 2.4%. V lost 0 bases and J lost 6, with 6 bases in between. Germline assignment: CDR1 ENHRY and CDR2 SYGVKD. The CDR3 covers 13 residues. The sequencing used peripheral blood, collected on day 0 of AZD1222 vaccination. This receptor was identified in an adult in good health. The gene calls are TRBV10-3 and TRBJ1-5; TRBD1 might be the D (5 bases). The CDR3: CAISESGGQPQHF. The CDR3, as DNA: TGTGCCATCAGTGAGTCTGGGGGTCAGCCCCAGCATTTT.